These T cell receptor beta chains were read from a single sample in a study of regulatory T cells in long-lasting Graves disease. A single record per CDR3 protein comes from TCRdb applying MiXCR to the multiplex PCR reads. Of about 530,000 distinct CDR3 sequences listed, about 16% are singletons. The data also belong to a second study, concerning T cells in Graves' hyperthyroidism and ophthalmopathy.

The input for sequencing was peripheral blood mononuclear cells (PBMCs), taken at new diagnosis, from a patient treated with antithyroid drugs. These receptors originate from a woman aged 35-65 years with Graves disease. The CDR3 runs from the conserved cysteine through the conserved F or W. Fields, in order: V gene, J gene, CDR3 protein.

V: TRBV20-1
J: TRBJ1-6
CDR3: CSARDRDNPNWNSPLHF

V: TRBV20-1
J: TRBJ1-5
CDR3: CSAQQVVGQPQHF

V: TRBV6-2/TRBV6-3
J: TRBJ1-5
CDR3: CASSPQGQGFNQPQHF

V: TRBV3-1
J: TRBJ1-2
CDR3: CASSLRGESYGYTF

V: TRBV6-1
J: TRBJ2-3
CDR3: CASRPALPKDTQYF

V: TRBV5-1
J: TRBJ1-2
CDR3: CASSLADRAVYGYTF

V: TRBV12-3/TRBV12-4
J: TRBJ1-1
CDR3: CASSPGHRGSEAFF

V: TRBV5-4
J: TRBJ2-3
CDR3: CASSLDFLPTDTQYF

V: TRBV6-2/TRBV6-3
J: TRBJ2-4
CDR3: CASSYFTGGPKDIQYF

V: TRBV4-1
J: TRBJ2-3
CDR3: CASSHQDRATDTQYF

V: TRBV5-1
J: TRBJ2-2
CDR3: CATQTDYSTRELFF

V: TRBV27
J: TRBJ2-3
CDR3: CASSEREMSTDTQYF

V: TRBV5-1
J: TRBJ2-1
CDR3: CASSATSGEPYNEQFF

V: TRBV5-1
J: TRBJ2-7
CDR3: CASSGAGPEQYF

V: TRBV7-2
J: TRBJ2-5
CDR3: CASSSPVGNPETQYF

V: TRBV6-1
J: TRBJ2-7
CDR3: CASRRADSNYEQYF

V: TRBV6-1
J: TRBJ2-1
CDR3: CASSDGSGRNEQFF

V: TRBV18
J: TRBJ2-2
CDR3: CASSPLTSIANTGELFF

V: TRBV27
J: TRBJ1-5
CDR3: CASRSGTGGSSNQPQHF

V: TRBV18
J: TRBJ1-3
CDR3: CASSPSGQASGNTIYF

V: TRBV5-4
J: TRBJ2-7
CDR3: CASSRGTTGGYEQYF

V: TRBV28
J: TRBJ1-5
CDR3: CASSLSTLGGLPQHF

V: TRBV12-3/TRBV12-4
J: TRBJ1-5
CDR3: CASRGQGNGNQPQHF

V: TRBV12-3/TRBV12-4
J: TRBJ1-5
CDR3: CASSSRDGANQPQHF

V: TRBV29-1
J: TRBJ2-3
CDR3: CSVDLQALGTDTQYF

V: TRBV7-9
J: TRBJ1-2
CDR3: CASSSMPGQGVSNYGYTF

V: TRBV6-2/TRBV6-3
J: TRBJ2-2
CDR3: CASSYSGGTTGELFF

V: TRBV6-1
J: TRBJ1-5
CDR3: CASSLDRVRPQHF

V: TRBV11-2
J: TRBJ1-6
CDR3: CASSLVAQELPLHF

V: TRBV19
J: TRBJ1-1
CDR3: CASTMYREAFF

V: TRBV24-1
J: TRBJ1-2
CDR3: CATSDSRGNYGYTF

V: TRBV4-1
J: TRBJ2-1
CDR3: CASSIEASGGDEQFF

V: TRBV20-1
J: TRBJ2-2
CDR3: CSAKGNGELFF

V: TRBV5-1
J: TRBJ2-3
CDR3: CASSLRASGGTDTQYF

V: TRBV3-1
J: TRBJ1-1
CDR3: CASSPGLVSNTEAFF

V: TRBV7-2
J: TRBJ2-7
CDR3: CASSLTRAGGFYEQYF

V: TRBV2
J: TRBJ2-3
CDR3: CASSEARSAGTDTQYF

V: TRBV12-3/TRBV12-4
J: TRBJ2-1
CDR3: CASREGAGSYNEQFF